One T cell receptor (beta chain) is described in this entry. What it binds is unknown. The data were obtained in a study of blood T cells in healthy people across ages. J lost 4 bases, V lost 0 bases, and 4 bases had no gene match. The CDR3 sequence is 15 residues long. The germline V gene encodes CDR1 SGHAT and CDR2 FQNNGV. Points from the study as a whole: CMV status of donors was not determined, possibly confounding expanded clonotype changes.

Alongside a J-beta primer mix, a sample-barcoded 5' primer served in a second PCR lasting about 7 to 11 cycles. A 12-random-nucleotide template-switch adaptor tagged each cDNA molecule. MiXCR, applied by TCRdb to the 5' RACE reads, yields one record per CDR3 protein. The sample records some 1 million distinct CDR3 sequences, 40% to 45% being singletons. The source of this sequence is a woman aged 55-75 years in good health. V is TRBV11-2 and J is TRBJ2-7; 9 nucleotides align to TRBD2. Sequencing was carried out using blood. The DNA for the CDR3 is TGTGCCAGCAGCTTAGATTCTCTAGCGGGGTACGAGCAGTACTTC. Translating gives CASSLDSLAGYEQYF.